This TCR beta chain was observed in a study of T cells after posttransplantation cyclophosphamide. Cells defined as naive were viable CD3+CD4+ or CD3+CD8+ and CCR7+CD45RA+CD45RO-CD95-CD27+CD28+. This clone was detected only once. Some clones are missing from TCRdb's copy, which holds only in-frame ones; the method was immunoSEQ multiplex PCR. The top ten clones hold approximately 0.25% of a sample with over 15,000 clones, less than 95% of them seen once. This receptor was obtained from a woman in her 50s in good health and a related stem cell transplant donor. Sequenced: naive CD4+ T cells sorted from blood.

The CDR3 DNA sequence: TGTGCCAGCAGTTTATCCAGGGGATCAGGTTATGGCTACACCTTC. Protein: CASSLSRGSGYGYTF. The chain couples TRBV27 to TRBJ1-2, with D possibly being TRBD1 (6 bases). Germline V lookup: CDR1 MNHEY, CDR2 SMNVEV (reference sequence). The CDR3 is made up of 15 amino acids. V was clipped by 0 bases and J by 5 bases, with 13 bases between them.